This TCR beta chain was retrieved from a study of memory CD4+ T cells and cytomegalovirus serostatus. Study-wide results and limits: About 40% of the roughly 160 known CMV-associated TCRbeta sequences appeared in CD4+ memory.

Sequencing used immunoSEQ multiplex PCR; TCRdb keeps in-frame clones, though not all of them. Here the sample spans 61,000 or so clones, over 70% being singletons. CDR3 size: 15 residues. Germline V lookup: CDR1 KGHSH, CDR2 LQKENI. Deletions cut 3 bases from V and 5 bases from J, with 16 bases between. As regards this clone: Its antigen remains unidentified.

Single viable CD3+CD4+CD8-CD45RO+ cells were sorted as the memory CD4+ T cells. Sequencing used memory CD4+ T cells from blood. The source of this sequence is an adult in good health and CMV-seronegative. Some clones in this sample may be carry-over from other donors' samples. The J gene is TRBJ1-2, the V gene TRBV18; no firm D call. CDR3 residues: CASSPTTPSRYGYTF. CDR3 in DNA: TGTGCCAGCTCACCCACAACTCCATCCCGGTATGGCTACACCTTC.